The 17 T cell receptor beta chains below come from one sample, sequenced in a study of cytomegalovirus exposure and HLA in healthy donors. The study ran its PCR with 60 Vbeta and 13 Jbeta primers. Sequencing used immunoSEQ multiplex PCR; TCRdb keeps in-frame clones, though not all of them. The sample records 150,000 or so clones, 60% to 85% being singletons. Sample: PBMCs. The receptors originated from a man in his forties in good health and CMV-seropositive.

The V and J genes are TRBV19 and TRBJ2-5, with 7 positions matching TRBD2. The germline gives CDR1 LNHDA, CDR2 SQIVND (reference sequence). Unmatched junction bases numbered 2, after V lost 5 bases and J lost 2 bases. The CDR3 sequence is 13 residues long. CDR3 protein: CASSGLEQETQYF. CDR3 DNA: TGTGCCAGTAGTGGACTAGAGCAAGAGACCCAGTACTTC.

CDR3 coding DNA: TGTGCCACCAGCAGAGGACCGGGAGTACCCTACAATGAGCAGTTCTTC. Translated, it gives CATSRGPGVPYNEQFF. The chain couples TRBV15 to TRBJ2-1; TRBD2 might be the D (6 bases). CDR1 LNHNV and CDR2 YYDKDF come from the germline V gene (reference sequence). The CDR3 contains 16 residues. Trimming stripped 1 base from V and 2 bases from J, with 12 bases between.

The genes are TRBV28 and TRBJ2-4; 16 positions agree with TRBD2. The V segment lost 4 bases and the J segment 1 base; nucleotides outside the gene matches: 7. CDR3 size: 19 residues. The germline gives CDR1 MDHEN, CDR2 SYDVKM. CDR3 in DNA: TGTGCCAGCAGTTCCGGGACTAGCGGGAGGGCCGAGGCCAAAAACATTCAGTACTTC. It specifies CASSSGTSGRAEAKNIQYF.

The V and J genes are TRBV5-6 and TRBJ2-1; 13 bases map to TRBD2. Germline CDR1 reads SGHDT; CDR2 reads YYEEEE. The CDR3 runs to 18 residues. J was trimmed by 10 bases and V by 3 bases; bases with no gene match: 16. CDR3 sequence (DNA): TGTGCCAGCAGCTCGTTCCCGAAAAGGACTAGCGGGAGATTGGAGCAGTTCTTC. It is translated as CASSSFPKRTSGRLEQFF.

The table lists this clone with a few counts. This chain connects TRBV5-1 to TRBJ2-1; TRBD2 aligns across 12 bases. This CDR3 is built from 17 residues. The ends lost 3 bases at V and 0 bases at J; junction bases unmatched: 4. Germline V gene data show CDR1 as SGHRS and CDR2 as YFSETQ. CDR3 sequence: CASSSGLAGSSYNEQFF. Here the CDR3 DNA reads TGCGCCAGCAGCTCCGGACTAGCGGGGAGCTCCTACAATGAGCAGTTCTTC.

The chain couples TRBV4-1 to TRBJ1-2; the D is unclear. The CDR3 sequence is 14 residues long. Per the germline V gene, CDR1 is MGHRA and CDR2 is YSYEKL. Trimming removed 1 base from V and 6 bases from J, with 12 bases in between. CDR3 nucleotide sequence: TGCGCCAGCAGCCAAGGGTCGACATCCGATGGCTACACCTTC. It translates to CASSQGSTSDGYTF.

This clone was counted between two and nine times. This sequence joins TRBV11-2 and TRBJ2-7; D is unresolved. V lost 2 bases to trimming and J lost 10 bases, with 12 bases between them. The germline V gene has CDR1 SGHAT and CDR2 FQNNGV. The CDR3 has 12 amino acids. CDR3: CASSLMGTDQYF. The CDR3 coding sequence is TGTGCCAGCAGCTTAATGGGTACAGATCAGTACTTC.

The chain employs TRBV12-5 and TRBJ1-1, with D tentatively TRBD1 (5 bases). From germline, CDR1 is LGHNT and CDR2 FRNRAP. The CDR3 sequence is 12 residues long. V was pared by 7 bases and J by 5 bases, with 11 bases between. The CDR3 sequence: CASALTVTEAFF. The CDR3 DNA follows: TGTGCTAGTGCCCTGACAGTTACTGAAGCTTTCTTT.

The CDR3 here is CASSQPGLAGPGELFF. Written as DNA, the CDR3 is TGTGCCAGCAGCCAACCGGGACTAGCGGGACCCGGGGAGCTGTTTTTT. The chain uses TRBV4-2 and TRBJ2-2; 13 nucleotides match TRBD2. CDR3 size: 16 residues. In germline, CDR1 is LGHNA, CDR2 YNFKEQ. After removal of 2 bases from V and 6 bases from J, the junction contained 3 bases not matched to a gene.

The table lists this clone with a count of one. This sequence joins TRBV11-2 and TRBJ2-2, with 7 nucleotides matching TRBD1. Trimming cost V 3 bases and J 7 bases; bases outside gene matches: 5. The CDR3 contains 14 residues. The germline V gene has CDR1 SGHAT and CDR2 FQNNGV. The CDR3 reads CASSLGQRGGELFF. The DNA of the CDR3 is TGTGCCAGCAGCTTGGGACAGCGTGGCGGGGAGCTGTTTTTT.

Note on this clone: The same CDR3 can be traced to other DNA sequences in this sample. CDR3 sequence reads: CASSIDTSYEQYF. For the CDR3, the DNA is TGTGCCAGTAGTATTGACACCTCCTACGAGCAGTACTTC. The J gene is TRBJ2-7, the V gene TRBV19; D ambiguous. V shed 3 bases and J shed 0 bases, with 6 bases lying between them. The germline V gene encodes CDR1 LNHDA and CDR2 SQIVND (reference sequence). This CDR3 is built from 13 residues.

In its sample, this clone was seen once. The CDR3 reads CASSQGVIENTEAFF. The CDR3 DNA reads as TGCGCCAGCAGCCAAGGCGTCATAGAGAACACTGAAGCTTTCTTT. The chain is built from TRBV4-3 and TRBJ1-1; D is ambiguous. The V and J ends lost 1 base and 1 base respectively, with 10 bases between them. The germline V gene encodes CDR1 LGHNA and CDR2 YSLEER. This CDR3 is built from 15 residues.

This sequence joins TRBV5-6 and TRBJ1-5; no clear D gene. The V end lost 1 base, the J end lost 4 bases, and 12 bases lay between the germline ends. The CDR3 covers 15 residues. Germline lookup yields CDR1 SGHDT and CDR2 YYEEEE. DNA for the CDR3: TGTGCCAGCAGCTTGCGGCTAGGAGATAATCAGCCCCAGCATTTT. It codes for CASSLRLGDNQPQHF.

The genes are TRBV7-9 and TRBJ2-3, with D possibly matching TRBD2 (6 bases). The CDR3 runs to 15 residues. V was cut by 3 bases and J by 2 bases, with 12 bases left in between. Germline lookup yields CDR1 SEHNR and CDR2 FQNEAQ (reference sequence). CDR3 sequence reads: CASSFLALVTDTQYF. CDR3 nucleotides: TGTGCCAGCAGCTTTCTAGCGTTGGTCACAGATACGCAGTATTTT.

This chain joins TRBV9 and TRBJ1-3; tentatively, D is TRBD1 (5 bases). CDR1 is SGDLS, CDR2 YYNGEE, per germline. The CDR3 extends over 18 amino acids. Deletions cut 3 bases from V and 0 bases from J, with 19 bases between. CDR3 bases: TGTGCCAGCAGCGGTAAAAACTCAGGGCTAAGCTCTGGAAACACCATATATTTT. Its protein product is CASSGKNSGLSSGNTIYF.

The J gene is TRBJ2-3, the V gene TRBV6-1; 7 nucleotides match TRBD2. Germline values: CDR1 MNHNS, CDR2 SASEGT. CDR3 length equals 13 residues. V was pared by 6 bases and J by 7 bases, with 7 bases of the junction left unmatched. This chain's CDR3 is CASRGEGRHTQYF. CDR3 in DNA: TGTGCCAGCAGAGGGGAGGGGCGGCATACGCAGTATTTT.

DNA of the CDR3: TGTGCCAGCAGTGGTGAGGCAGGGGATGAGCAGTTCTTC. Protein sequence: CASSGEAGDEQFF. The V and J genes are TRBV2 and TRBJ2-1, with TRBD1 as a possible D gene (6 bases). Looked up from germline, CDR1 is SNHLY and CDR2 is FYNNEI. The ends were cut back, 4 bases at V and 8 bases at J, with 12 bases in the middle. The CDR3 consists of 13 residues.